This T cell receptor (beta chain) was obtained from a study of OX40 agonist ivuxolimab in advanced cancers. Overall study context: Every 2 weeks, patients got intravenous ivuxolimab at one of six dose levels (0.01-10 mg/kg).

This clone has more than one count but fewer than ten. Its cognate antigen is unknown. The CDR3 sequence is 14 residues long. V was shortened by 3 bases and J by 2 bases, with 11 bases between the two germline ends. CDR1 is SGHTA, CDR2 FQGNSA, per germline. Here immunoSEQ multiplex PCR was the method, and the copy in TCRdb shows in-frame clones only, minus some. In the table there are approximately 22,000 clones, 83% of which are singletons. Study findings and constraints: Determination of antigen specificity was not performed for the expanded peripheral T cells. The average count of expanded clones was higher among CD8+ T cells than among CD4+.

The TCR comes from an adult with an advanced solid tumor such as melanoma, head and neck, liver or kidney cancer. Sample: CD4+ or CD8+ T cells sorted from blood, taken in a trial of the OX40 agonist ivuxolimab. The V and J genes are TRBV7-2 and TRBJ2-7; D possibly corresponds to TRBD2 (6 bases). The CDR3 DNA reads as TGTGCCAGCAGCTTGGGGGGTGTTACCTACGAGCAGTACTTC. This encodes CASSLGGVTYEQYF.